Listed here are 23 T cell receptor beta chains from one sample, sequenced in a study of T cells in Graves' hyperthyroidism and ophthalmopathy. The source material, RNA transcripts, was used to amplify TCR beta CDR3 regions. TCR CDR3 regions were first amplified by RT-PCR with HTBI primers. MiXCR was run by TCRdb on the multiplex PCR reads, yielding one entry per CDR3 protein. Of under 400,000 distinct CDR3 sequences in the sample, nearly 15% were seen once. Sequences were obtained from blood. These receptors were taken from a woman aged 55 to 70 with Graves' ophthalmopathy.

This chain links TRBV25-1 with TRBJ2-5; D tentatively fits TRBD1 or TRBD2 (6 bases each). The CDR3 extends over 17 amino acids. The V gene's germline CDR1 is MGHDK and CDR2 SYGVNS. V was clipped by 1 base and J by 4 bases, with 19 bases between them. In DNA form, the CDR3 reads TGTGCCAGCAGTGAATGGGGGGCCGGGGGAGAGTCAGAGACCCAGTACTTC. It is translated as CASSEWGAGGESETQYF. Complete variable domain (other parts from reference TRBV25-1 and TRBJ2-5): EADIYQTPRYLVIGTGKKITLECSQTMGHDKMYWYQQDPGMELHLIHYSYGVNSTEKGDLSSESTVSRIRTEHFPLTLESARPSHTSQYLCASSEWGAGGESETQYFGPGTRLLVL.

The sample holds many counts of this clonotype. The chain recombines TRBV10-3 with TRBJ1-2; D is uncertain. Germline V lookup: CDR1 ENHRY, CDR2 SYGVKD. V gave up 0 bases and J gave up 4 bases, with 6 bases separating them. This CDR3 spans 13 amino acids. CDR3: CAISESTSYGYTF. The DNA of the CDR3 is TGTGCCATCAGTGAGTCGACTAGCTATGGCTACACCTTC.

This clonotype showed up just a few times. This sequence joins TRBV9 and TRBJ2-4; TRBD2 might be the D (5 bases). The V end lost 3 bases, the J end lost 1 base, and 8 bases lay between the germline ends. This CDR3 has 14 amino acids. CDR1 is SGDLS and CDR2 is YYNGEE in the germline V gene. The DNA of the CDR3 is TGTGCCAGCAGCGGCTTAGCGGCCAAAAACATTCAGTACTTC. It codes for CASSGLAAKNIQYF.

The chain uses TRBV5-5 and TRBJ1-2; 7 bases line up with TRBD1. Germline CDR1 and CDR2: SGHKS and YYEKEE (reference sequence). V trimming: 2 bases; J trimming: 3 bases; junction bases outside the gene matches: 1. CDR3 size: 13 residues. CDR3 residues: CASSLGGYYGYTF. The CDR3 DNA reads TGTGCCAGCAGCTTAGGGGGCTACTATGGCTACACCTTC.

This clonotype was counted many times. This chain joins TRBV12-3 or TRBV12-4 and TRBJ1-2, with a possible D match to TRBD1 (5 bases). This CDR3 spans 15 amino acids. Trimming stripped 1 base from V and 3 bases from J, with 12 bases between. In nucleotides, the CDR3 is TGTGCCAGCAGTTTAGAGGGGATCACGGACTATGGCTACACCTTC. Encoded protein: CASSLEGITDYGYTF.

This clonotype has only a few counts. CDR3 region: CSGRAGTGGEETQYF. The CDR3 DNA follows: TGCAGCGGCCGAGCCGGGACAGGGGGCGAGGAGACCCAGTACTTC. The V gene is TRBV29-1, the J gene TRBJ2-5, with 12 bases matching TRBD1. Trimming at V came to 7 bases and at J to 5 bases, leaving 11 bases not matched to a gene. Germline loops: CDR1 SQVTM, CDR2 ANQGSEA. CDR3 length: 15 amino acids.

This clonotype was picked up many times. For the CDR3, the DNA is TGTGCCAGCAGTTACGGCCTAGCGGGAGTCGATACGCAGTATTTT. Translation gives CASSYGLAGVDTQYF. The chain is built from TRBV6-1 and TRBJ2-3; TRBD2 matches at 10 bases. This CDR3 is 15 amino acids long. V shed 5 bases, J shed 6 bases, and the junction held 8 bases outside the gene matches. Germline V gives CDR1 MNHNS, CDR2 SASEGT.

The chain has TRBV2 and TRBJ2-1; 12 bases are shared with TRBD2. Unmatched junction bases numbered 9, after V lost 2 bases and J lost 7 bases. The CDR3 sequence is 17 residues long. CDR1 is SNHLY and CDR2 is FYNNEI in the germline V gene. The CDR3 is CASSEWVGLAGGNEQFF. The CDR3 coding sequence is TGTGCCAGCAGTGAATGGGTGGGGCTAGCGGGAGGGAATGAGCAGTTCTTC. Full variable domain (remainder filled in from reference TRBV2 and TRBJ2-1): EPEVTQTPSHQVTQMGQEVILRCVPISNHLYFYWYRQILGQKVEFLVSFYNNEISEKSEIFDDQFSVERPDGSNFTLKIRSTKLEDSAMYFCASSEWVGLAGGNEQFFGPGTRLTVL.

This clonotype was counted at least ten times. This chain uses TRBV28 with TRBJ2-5, with 8 positions matching TRBD1. Germline loops: CDR1 MDHEN, CDR2 SYDVKM. The trim removed 6 bases at V and 1 base at J, leaving 4 bases unmatched. This CDR3 contains 14 residues. As DNA, the CDR3 is TGTGCCAGCAGAACACAGGGGGGCCAAGAGACCCAGTACTTC. The encoded protein is CASRTQGGQETQYF.

The chain uses TRBV6-1 and TRBJ1-5, with 9 nucleotides matching TRBD1. This CDR3 region has 14 residues. Germline V gene lookup returns CDR1 MNHNS and CDR2 SASEGT. V lost 7 bases, J lost 5 bases, and 6 bases stayed unmatched. CDR3 region: CASKGQGGDQPQHF. In nucleotides, the CDR3 is TGTGCCAGCAAGGGACAGGGAGGGGATCAGCCCCAGCATTTT.

The rearrangement joins TRBV6-1 to TRBJ2-7; 7 bases align to TRBD1. V lost 2 bases to trimming and J lost 0 bases; unmatched junction nucleotides: 7. From germline, CDR1 is MNHNS and CDR2 SASEGT. The CDR3 spans 16 residues. DNA of the CDR3: TGTGCCAGCAGTGAATATCTGGGACAGAGCTCCTACGAGCAGTACTTC. Translating gives CASSEYLGQSSYEQYF.

In this sample, this clonotype turned up many times. This chain uses TRBV24-1 with TRBJ2-7, with 7 bases lining up with TRBD1. CDR3 length: 15 residues. Germline CDR1 reads KGHDR; CDR2 reads SFDVKD. V dropped 3 bases and J dropped 6; count of bases not matched to a gene: 10. DNA for the CDR3: TGTGCCACCAGTGATCGAACAGGGGCTGGGGGCGAGCAGTACTTC. Protein sequence: CATSDRTGAGGEQYF.

This clonotype was recorded many times. V and J are TRBV6-1 and TRBJ2-5; 8 bases are a match to TRBD1. This CDR3 is built from 14 residues. The V segment lost 6 bases and the J segment 2 bases; nucleotides outside the gene matches: 5. Germline V gene sequence: CDR1 MNHNS, CDR2 SASEGT. The CDR3 sequence: CASSYTGGQETQYF. As DNA, the CDR3 is TGTGCCAGCAGCTATACAGGGGGTCAAGAGACCCAGTACTTC.

There are many counts of this clonotype. The chain has TRBV28 and TRBJ2-7; 10 bases are a match to TRBD1. The CDR3 loop spans 17 amino acids. Per germline, CDR1 MDHEN and CDR2 SYDVKM. After removal of 5 bases from V and 2 bases from J, the junction contained 12 bases not matched to a gene. CDR3 sequence (DNA): TGTGCCAGCAGTCCCCATTCAGCGACAGGGGGCACCTACGAGCAGTACTTC. Protein sequence: CASSPHSATGGTYEQYF.

The genes are TRBV4-2 and TRBJ2-3, with 8 bases lining up with TRBD2. V shed 2 bases and J 0 bases; nucleotides not matched to a gene: 7. The CDR3 has 17 residues. Germline CDR1 is LGHNA and CDR2 is YNFKEQ. CDR3 protein: CASSQNLLAASTDTQYF. As DNA, the CDR3 is TGTGCCAGCAGCCAAAACCTACTAGCGGCTAGCACAGATACGCAGTATTTT.

This clonotype has ten or more counts. The V and J genes are TRBV20-1 and TRBJ2-5; 8 bases map to TRBD2. The V and J ends lost 6 bases and 4 bases, in that order; junction bases with no gene match: 7. CDR3 size: 13 residues. Germline lookup yields CDR1 DFQATT and CDR2 SNEGSKA (reference sequence). The DNA for the CDR3 is TGCAGTGCAAGGGGAGCGGGAGTAGAGACCCAGTACTTC. Protein sequence: CSARGAGVETQYF.

The sample holds many counts of this clonotype. The chain employs TRBV27 and TRBJ2-1; 13 nucleotides align to TRBD2. This CDR3 is built from 15 residues. Germline CDR1 and CDR2: MNHEY and SMNVEV (reference sequence). With V trimmed by 4 bases and J by 6 bases, 3 bases remained unmatched. The CDR3 loop is CASSSRLAGGNEQFF. The CDR3 DNA reads TGTGCCAGCAGTTCCCGACTAGCGGGAGGCAATGAGCAGTTCTTC.

This clonotype was seen at least ten times. The V and J genes are TRBV7-3 and TRBJ2-2, with TRBD2 identical over 7 bases. Looked up from germline, CDR1 is SGHTA and CDR2 is FQGTGA. The J segment lost 4 bases and the V segment lost 2 bases, leaving 4 bases of the junction unmatched. The CDR3 is 15 residues long. Written as DNA, the CDR3 is TGTGCCAGCAGCTTAGCGGGAGTTTTCACCGGGGAGCTGTTTTTT. This gives the protein CASSLAGVFTGELFF.

This clonotype has a count of ten or more. The chain carries TRBV12-3 or TRBV12-4 and TRBJ2-5; no clear D. The CDR3 has 15 amino acids. Trimming shortened V by 4 bases and J by 0 bases, and 12 bases separated the two germline ends. CDR3: CASSSQTAYQETQYF. Written as DNA, the CDR3 is TGTGCCAGCAGTTCCCAGACGGCGTACCAAGAGACCCAGTACTTC.

Ten or more counts support this clonotype. V gene TRBV4-1 combines with J gene TRBJ2-2; 9 bases agree with TRBD2. With V trimmed by 0 bases and J by 4 bases, 9 bases remained unmatched. CDR1 and CDR2 from the germline V gene are MGHRA and YSYEKL. The CDR3 length is 18 residues. The CDR3 sequence: CASSQDGVAGDLTGELFF. CDR3 DNA: TGCGCCAGCAGCCAAGATGGGGTAGCGGGAGACCTCACCGGGGAGCTGTTTTTT.

The rearrangement uses TRBV5-1 and TRBJ1-1, with unresolved D. This CDR3 region has 14 residues. Germline CDR1 reads SGHRS; CDR2 reads YFSETQ. Trimming pared 4 bases from V and 6 bases from J, leaving 16 bases between. For the CDR3, the DNA is TGCGCCAGCAGCACGGGGATCCCAGGCGCTGAAGCTTTCTTT. Protein product: CASSTGIPGAEAFF.

This clonotype was observed a few times. The chain has TRBV14 and TRBJ2-3; 10 bases are shared with TRBD2. V lost 4 bases, J lost 4 bases, and 8 bases stayed unmatched. Germline V lookup: CDR1 SGHDN, CDR2 FVKESK. The CDR3 runs 16 residues. CDR3 in amino acids: CASSPGKTSGADTQYF. The CDR3 DNA follows: TGTGCCAGCAGCCCAGGGAAAACTAGCGGGGCAGATACGCAGTATTTT. Full variable domain (remainder filled in from reference TRBV14 and TRBJ2-3): EAGVTQFPSHSVIEKGQTVTLRCDPISGHDNLYWYRRVMGKEIKFLLHFVKESKQDESGMPNNRFLAERTGGTYSTLKVQPAELEDSGVYFCASSPGKTSGADTQYFGPGTRLTVL.

At least ten counts were recorded for this clonotype. The V call is TRBV2, the J call TRBJ2-3; D is unclear. The CDR3 runs to 16 residues. V was pared by 7 bases and J by 3 bases, with 20 bases between. Germline V gene sequence: CDR1 SNHLY, CDR2 FYNNEI. CDR3: CASIKNAVLTTDTQYF. The CDR3 nucleotides are TGTGCCAGCATCAAAAATGCGGTCCTCACGACAGATACGCAGTATTTT.